The clone carrying this TCR beta chain was counted only a few times. Its antigen is unidentified. This sample is part of a study of molecular identifiers for immune sequencing clone quantification. Study-wide findings and caveats: Clonotypes surpassing 20 RNA copies contained over 98% of effector molecules, versus under 1% in naive cells.

Naive CD8 sequencing libraries were generated from 20,000 to 1,000,000 sorted cells, with 10%, 30% or 50% RNA as input. Naive CD8 T cells were sorted as CD8+CD4-CCR7+CD45RA+. V was cut by 4 bases and J by 6 bases, with 13 bases left in between. The germline V gene has CDR1 MNHEY and CDR2 SMNVEV (reference sequence). This CDR3 has 13 amino acids. Each CDR3 protein is one row after TCRdb ran MiXCR on the PCR reads. The sample records some 680,000 distinct CDR3 sequences, about 25% being singletons. This receptor was taken from a human donor in good health. Some libraries in this study had Jurkat cell RNA spiked in. The chain employs TRBV27 and TRBJ2-7; D perhaps matches TRBD1 (5 bases). The sample taken for sequencing was naive CD8+ T cells from blood, with Jurkat cell RNA spiked in. Stated subset: FACS-sorted CD8+CD4-CCR7+CD45RA+ naive T cells. As DNA, the CDR3 is TGTGCCAGCAGTTGGTTCGGGCAGGGCGAGCAGTACTTC. Translation gives CASSWFGQGEQYF.